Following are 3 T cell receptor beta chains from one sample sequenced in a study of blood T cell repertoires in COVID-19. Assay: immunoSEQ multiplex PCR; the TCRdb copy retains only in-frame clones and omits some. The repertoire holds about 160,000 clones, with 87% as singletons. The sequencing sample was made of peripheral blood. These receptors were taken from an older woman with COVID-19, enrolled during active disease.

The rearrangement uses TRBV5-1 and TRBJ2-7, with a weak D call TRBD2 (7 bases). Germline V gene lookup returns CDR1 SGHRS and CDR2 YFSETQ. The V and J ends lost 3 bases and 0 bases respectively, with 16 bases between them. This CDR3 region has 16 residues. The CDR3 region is CASSSGRTAASYEQYF. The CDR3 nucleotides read TGCGCCAGCAGCTCCGGGAGGACAGCGGCCTCCTACGAGCAGTACTTC.

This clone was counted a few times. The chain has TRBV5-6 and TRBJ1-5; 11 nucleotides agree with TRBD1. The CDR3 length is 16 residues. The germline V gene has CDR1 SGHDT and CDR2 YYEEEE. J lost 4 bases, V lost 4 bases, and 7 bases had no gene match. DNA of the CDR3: TGTGCCAGCAGCCGAAGGACAGGGGGCAATAATCAGCCCCAGCATTTT. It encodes CASSRRTGGNNQPQHF.

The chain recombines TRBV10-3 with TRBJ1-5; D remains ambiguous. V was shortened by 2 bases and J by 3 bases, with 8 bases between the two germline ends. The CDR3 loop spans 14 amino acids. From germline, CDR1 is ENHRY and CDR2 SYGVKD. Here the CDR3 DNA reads TGTGCCATCAGTGAGGGGCGGGACAATCAGCCCCAGCATTTT. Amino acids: CAISEGRDNQPQHF.